The clone carrying this T cell receptor (beta chain) was picked up one time. This sample is part of a study of T cell changes during pregnancy in multiple sclerosis. TCRdb's table, derived via immunoSEQ multiplex PCR, lists solely in-frame clones and lacks some. This sample carries about 68,000 clones, 75% to 95% of them seen once, and the ten largest clones take 0.86%. The V end was cut by 0 bases, the J end by 3 bases, with 17 bases between. Germline CDR1 is LGHNA and CDR2 is YSLEER. The length of the CDR3 is 17 residues. V gene TRBV4-3 combines with J gene TRBJ1-2; tentatively, D is TRBD1 (6 bases). The clonotype was recovered from a female donor with multiple sclerosis, enrolled in a pregnancy study. Source: peripheral blood, taken in the second trimester of pregnancy. The DNA for the CDR3 is TGCGCCAGCAGCCAAGACAGGTTGGCAGGGGCGTACTATGGCTACACCTTC. This sequence encodes CASSQDRLAGAYYGYTF.